This is a list of T cell receptor beta chains from one sample in a study of CD8+CD57+ T cells in acquired aplastic anemia. TCRdb re-called the reads with MiXCR, one entry per CDR3 protein. The data hold roughly 130,000 distinct CDR3 sequences, with 48% observed a single time. The source material was sorted CD4+, CD8+, or CD8+CD57+ T cells (not recorded which) from PBMCs. The source of these receptors is a human donor in good health, serving as a control. Both conserved end residues are part of each CDR3. The D gene is left open where the match is weak. Size values are once, few and many counts, or a class for expanded clones, and some rows have none.

CDR3 | DNA | J | D | size | V
CSVMGASGGLQYF | TGCAGCGTTATGGGGGCTAGCGGGGGACTGCAGTATTTT | TRBJ2-3 | TRBD2 | - | TRBV29-1
CASSQGPGGGNSPLHF | TGTGCCAGCAGCCAAGGACCCGGGGGCGGTAATTCACCCCTCCACTTT | TRBJ1-6 | - | - | TRBV4-2
CASSGRDHDDSPLHF | TGTGCCAGCAGCGGCCGGGACCACGATGATTCACCCCTCCACTTT | TRBJ1-6 | - | - | TRBV6-1
CSVVEPVAGYEQYF | TGCAGCGTTGTCGAGCCAGTGGCCGGTTACGAGCAGTACTTC | TRBJ2-7 | - | - | TRBV29-1
CASSSNPLGATNTEAFF | TGTGCCAGCAGCTCCAACCCTCTCGGGGCGACCAACACTGAAGCTTTCTTT | TRBJ1-1 | - | many | TRBV12-3/TRBV12-4
CASSQQTVLSYEQYF | TGTGCCAGCAGTCAACAGACGGTCTTATCCTACGAGCAGTACTTC | TRBJ2-7 | - | few | TRBV2
CASSEWLGETQYF | TGCGCCAGCAGTGAGTGGTTAGGAGAGACCCAGTACTTC | TRBJ2-5 | - | - | TRBV10-1
CASNWAGTYEQYF | TGTGCCAGCAACTGGGCAGGAACCTACGAGCAGTACTTC | TRBJ2-7 | - | many | TRBV2
CASSRGTESYEQYF | TGTGCCAGTAGTAGGGGGACGGAATCCTACGAGCAGTACTTC | TRBJ2-7 | - | many | TRBV19
CASSVTGAITGELFF | TGTGCCAGTAGTGTCACAGGGGCGATCACCGGGGAGCTGTTTTTT | TRBJ2-2 | TRBD1 | - | TRBV19
CASSSLAGGFTDTQYF | TGTGCCAGTAGTAGCCTAGCGGGGGGTTTCACAGATACGCAGTATTTT | TRBJ2-3 | TRBD2 | - | TRBV19
CASSIGTAYTF | TGTGCCAGTAGCATCGGGACAGCCTACACCTTC | TRBJ1-2 | TRBD1 | - | TRBV19
CASSGTGGSPLHF | TGTGCCAGCAGTGGGACAGGGGGCTCACCCCTCCACTTT | TRBJ1-6 | TRBD1 | - | TRBV7-9
CASSLPSGTSGGTDTQYF | TGTGCCAGCAGCCTCCCATCCGGGACTAGCGGGGGGACAGATACGCAGTATTTT | TRBJ2-3 | TRBD2 | - | TRBV11-2
CSARSSGEYNEQFF | TGCAGTGCTAGATCTAGCGGGGAGTACAATGAGCAGTTCTTC | TRBJ2-1 | TRBD2 | - | TRBV20-1
CASSVGGGTAYEQYF | TGTGCCAGCAGCGTAGGGGGGGGGACTGCCTACGAGCAGTACTTC | TRBJ2-7 | TRBD2 | many | TRBV9
CASRPQGQGRETQYF | TGTGCCAGCAGACCCCAAGGACAGGGAAGGGAGACCCAGTACTTC | TRBJ2-5 | TRBD1 | - | TRBV6-2/TRBV6-3
CASSLAGGYGYTF | TGTGCCAGCAGCTTAGCGGGGGGCTATGGCTACACCTTC | TRBJ1-2 | - | - | TRBV11-3
CATQPSRQAAYEQYF | TGTGCCACCCAACCATCCCGACAGGCCGCCTACGAGCAGTACTTC | TRBJ2-7 | - | - | TRBV11-3
CASSSTSNNEQFF | TGTGCCAGCAGCTCGACTAGTAACAATGAGCAGTTCTTC | TRBJ2-1 | - | - | TRBV7-4
CASTATVSNQPQHF | TGTGCCAGCACGGCTACGGTTTCCAATCAGCCCCAGCATTTT | TRBJ1-5 | - | once | TRBV10-1
CSVGLGSYNEQFF | TGCAGCGTTGGGTTGGGCTCCTACAATGAGCAGTTCTTC | TRBJ2-1 | - | - | TRBV29-1
CSAEYGPVGNIQYF | TGCAGTGCCGAGTACGGCCCCGTCGGAAACATTCAGTACTTC | TRBJ2-4 | - | many | TRBV20-1
CASRQGAGYTEAFF | TGTGCCAGTAGACAGGGGGCTGGGTACACTGAAGCTTTCTTT | TRBJ1-1 | TRBD1 | - | TRBV19
CASSLMGVINTEAFF | TGTGCCAGCAGCTTAATGGGGGTTATAAACACTGAAGCTTTCTTT | TRBJ1-1 | - | many | TRBV7-3
CASSEGPGSNQYF | TGTGCCAGCAGTGAAGGCCCCGGGTCGAACCAGTACTTC | TRBJ2-5 | - | once | TRBV2